This T cell receptor (beta chain) originates from a study of graft-versus-host responses after intestinal transplantation. Study overall: Tacrolimus and steroids were given for about 3 years to all recipients after anti-thymocyte globulin induction. Findings of the study overall: Peak GvH clone levels in circulation were associated with early post-transplant HvG declines.

The table came from immunoSEQ multiplex PCR; TCRdb's copy has only in-frame clones and leaves some out. Of fewer than 130,000 clones in the sample, 80% to 95% were seen once. Comments on this clone: Antigen specificity is unknown.

The sequence derives from a human donor who received an intestinal transplant. Sequenced material: unstimulated CD8+ T cells sorted from spleen or lymph node cells, taken before intestinal transplant.

As DNA, the CDR3 is TGTGCCAGTACCCCAACGGGGAGTAGGTATAGCAATCAGCCCCAGCATTTT. Amino acids: CASTPTGSRYSNQPQHF. The chain carries TRBV19 and TRBJ1-5; no reliable D call. This CDR3 has 17 amino acids. In germline, CDR1 is LNHDA, CDR2 SQIVND (reference sequence). V dropped 7 bases and J dropped 0 bases, with 19 bases sitting between them.